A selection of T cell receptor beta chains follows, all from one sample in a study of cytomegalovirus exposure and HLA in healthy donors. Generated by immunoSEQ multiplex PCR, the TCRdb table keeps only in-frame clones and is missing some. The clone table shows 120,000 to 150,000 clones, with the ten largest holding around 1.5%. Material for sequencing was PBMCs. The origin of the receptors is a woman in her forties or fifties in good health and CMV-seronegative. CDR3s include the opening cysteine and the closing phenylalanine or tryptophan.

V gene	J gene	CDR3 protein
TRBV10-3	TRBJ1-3	CAIRTAATGNTIYF
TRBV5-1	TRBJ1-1	CASNSGNMNTEAFF
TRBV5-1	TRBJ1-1	CASSLEQVQGIRTEAFF
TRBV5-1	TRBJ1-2	CASEAEPDHGYTF
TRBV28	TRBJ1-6	CASRPTGGDSPLHF
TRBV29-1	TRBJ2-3	CSATTLRTDTQYF
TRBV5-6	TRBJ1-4	CASSHRGRYEKLFF
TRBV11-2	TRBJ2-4	CASTPLWGLAKNIQYF
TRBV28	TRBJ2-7	CASSFLVGEQYF
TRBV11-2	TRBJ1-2	CASHNRSSLYGYTF
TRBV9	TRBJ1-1	CASSVQGANTEAFF
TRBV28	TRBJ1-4	CASSPSVGASEKLFF
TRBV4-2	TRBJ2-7	CASSPIGGGGAYEQYF
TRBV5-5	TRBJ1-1	CASSHLMQGRRGEAFF
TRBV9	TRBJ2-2	CASSGGLAGPGELFF
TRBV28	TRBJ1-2	CASITRARGYTF
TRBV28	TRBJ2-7	CASSFVGGAGEQYF
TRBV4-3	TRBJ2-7	CASSQDWSRGILYEQYF
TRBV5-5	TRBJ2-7	CASSWDSPYEQYF
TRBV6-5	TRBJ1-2	CASRPGTGVYGYTF
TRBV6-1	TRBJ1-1	CASSEWLGGVGIMNTEAFF
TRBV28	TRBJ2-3	CASFKSATDTQYF
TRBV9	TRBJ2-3	CASSVSTPVPTSGRVDTQYF
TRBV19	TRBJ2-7	CASRTQGYPYEQYF
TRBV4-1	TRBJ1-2	CASSQGPQDNYGYTF
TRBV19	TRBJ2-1	CASSMMSGISNEQFF
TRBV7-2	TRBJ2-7	CASSLGGAKSYEQYF